Detailed here is one TCR beta chain. Its binding antigen is unknown. There are no base qualities to consult, and no much larger clone falls within one base. The cohort consisted of approximately 690 healthy bone marrow donors. All cohort members were sampled while nominally healthy, although unrecorded immune exposures were likely present. The donor tested CMV seronegative, placing the donor among the roughly 400 seronegative members of the cohort. Each donor provided a peripheral blood sample, and peripheral blood mononuclear cells were used for TCR beta sequencing. The Qiagen DNeasy Blood Extraction Kit was used to extract genomic DNA from the blood cell samples. The sample comes from a study of cytomegalovirus exposure and HLA in healthy donors (dated by TCRdb to 2015 to 2018). For the study in its entirety: An earlier analysis of 587 of the donors reported 276 Gb of sequence data and 95 million to 120 million unique TCR beta sequences obtained from about 200 million T cells. An early release that covered about 640 HLA-typed donors contained approximately 300 gigabases of sequencing data and roughly 84 million unique TCR sequences. The genetic ancestry cluster associated with self-reported Caucasian donors included around 76% of the roughly 410 genotyped donors. The study aimed to test whether cataloging public T cell receptors could reveal signatures of past pathogen exposure. The study used immunosequencing to profile the T cell repertoires of several hundred subjects and linked those repertoires to cytomegalovirus serostatus. In addition to the first cohort of 666 subjects, a separate validation cohort of 120 different subjects was used. The study combined high-throughput TCR immunosequencing, statistical association of individual TCRs with disease status, and machine learning to predict cytomegalovirus infection status. In a later analysis, previously published TCR beta repertoires from 600 to 850 donors were re-analyzed and high-resolution HLA genotyping was added so that TCR occurrence patterns could be studied. In the later analysis, no new phenotypic data were used to find candidate immune exposures; instead, reliance was placed on TCR beta sequences and their occurrence across donors. In an earlier analysis of 550 to 700 of the donors, high-throughput TCR beta sequencing was used to judge whether each TCR beta V gene segment behaved as functional or pseudogenic. Donor age, sex, ethnicity and CMV serostatus were compiled alongside the repertoire data. Genome-wide SNP genotypes for about 65% of the roughly 670 donors were used in a later genetic analysis, which treated that subset as a discovery cohort. Every discovery cohort repertoire had been produced on one sequencing platform. HLA typing covered class I and class II loci at four-digit resolution. Typing coverage varied by locus: roughly 629-640 donors for A, B, C, DRB1 and DQB1; some 520 for DQA1; around 610 for DPA1; about 450 for DPB1. Four to six DR-DQ haplotypes were handled as single units for association and clustering, since linkage in the cohort was strong. Among several hundred genotyped donors of the cohort, an average of approximately 240,000 unique TCR beta nucleotide sequences was sequenced per donor, of which roughly 17% were non-productive.

Library construction relied on the immunoSEQ multiplex PCR assay. For the multiplex PCR, a mixture combining 60 forward primers for TCR Vbeta segments and 13 reverse primers for TCR Jbeta segments was used. The CDR3 region of rearranged TCR beta genes was amplified from genomic DNA by a multiplex PCR assay. The Illumina HiSeq System was used to sequence the amplified TCR beta libraries as 87-base-pair reads. Per the source publication's procedure: In a later analysis, roughly 80 million unique TCR beta chains were counted across the roughly 610 repertoires, and roughly 10 million of these chains were shared by at least two donors. To remove PCR and sequencing errors, raw reads were error-corrected and collapsed into unique sequences using a nearest-neighbor algorithm that merged closely related sequences. To assign V, D and J gene segments, CDR3 sequences were aligned to IMGT reference sequences. For a sequence to be retained, a match of at least six nucleotides to both a V gene segment and a J gene segment was required. A rearrangement was called productive if the CDR3 had no stop codons and remained in frame with V and J, and every other rearrangement was called non-productive. Following IMGT convention, CDR3 was defined as the stretch from the second conserved V-encoded cysteine up to the conserved J-encoded phenylalanine. The earlier analysis of about 560 of the donors excluded any sequence lacking an unambiguous match to a single V gene segment. An earlier analysis of around 600 of the donors classified V segments as functional when productive rearrangements were above 56.7% and as segregating when the standard deviation between donors was above 5%. To diagnose cytomegalovirus status from the catalog of TCR beta chain sequences, a statistical classification framework was built. V and J gene assignment, in a later analysis, came from comparing TCR nucleotide sequences with IMGT/GENE-DB human TR gene sequences. Using the TCRdist pipeline, a later analysis assigned CDR3 sequences along with most-parsimonious VDJ recombination scenarios. In a later analysis, each TCR beta chain was defined by its CDR3 amino acid sequence together with its V-gene family, and reads without a unique V-gene family were excluded. A later analysis removed nearly 600 highly shared, low-generation-probability nucleotide sequences to deal with suspected cross-contamination and a sequencing artifact. In a later analysis, a clonal expansion index was calculated for each public chain from normalized within-repertoire ranks of inferred template counts. In a later analysis, generation probabilities were computed with a VDJ recombination model fitted to out-of-frame rearrangements, and the resulting probabilities were checked against IGoR. A later analysis scored TCR-TCR, TCR-HLA and TCR-CMV co-occurrence with hypergeometric tests, applying a repertoire-size bias correction to TCR pairs. To estimate false discovery rates, a later analysis permuted the HLA or CMV assignments 20 times. In a later analysis, co-occurring TCRs were grouped using DBSCAN, and TCRdist sequence similarity was added for clustering within HLA-allele-positive subsets. For co-occurrence clustering, repertoires with fewer than 30,000 or more than 120,000 public chains were excluded, along with a handful of repertoires with anomalous nucleotide sharing. The source is immuneACCESS, and TCRdb retained only in-frame sequences with V and J called. Part of the clones is not carried over; for the studies checked, unresolved V genes explain less than half of this, and the remainder is unexplained. The V and J calls and clone size were taken over from that table, and D and trimming were inferred from the DNA. The sample table contains approximately 83,000 clones; only one count was recorded for more than 70% of them. The ten largest clones add up to around 2% of the sample.

General findings and caveats noted by the study authors: A further reported finding was that TCR beta sequences accurately predicted the HLA-A and HLA-B alleles for most subjects in the first cohort. When HLA alleles, especially DR and DQ, strongly co-occurred, TCR associations were difficult to assign to individual alleles. In a later analysis, TCR association rates were found to vary across HLA loci, with the most associated TCRs seen for DRB1 alleles and the fewest for HLA-C alleles. In vitro tests confirmed that a few of the cytomegalovirus-associated TCR beta chains recognize cytomegalovirus antigens. According to a later genetic analysis, donors in an Asian-associated ancestry cluster had fewer N-insertions in productive TCRs than the approximately 650-donor mean. In the study, about 150 TCR beta chains were listed as associated with cytomegalovirus. Because counts were too low, more than 15 rarely observed V segments, including chromosome 9 orphons, were excluded from the earlier analysis of about 500 of the donors. While some public TCRs were present in many individuals, most TCR sequences turned up only very rarely across donors. In a later analysis, HLA-associated TCR beta chains showed more clonal expansion and lower generation probabilities than non-associated chains that were equally common. A later analysis reported that several top co-occurrence clusters appeared linked to parvovirus B19, influenza, CMV and Epstein-Barr virus. The cohort was sequenced for TCR beta chains only, and without alpha or paired-chain data the features that could be detected were limited. In a later analysis, most CMV-associated TCR beta chains were found to appear HLA-restricted, with HLA associations seemingly driven largely by CMV exposure. Specific HLA alleles were associated with roughly 16,000 TCR beta sequences at a false discovery rate of 0.05 in a later analysis. Linkage disequilibrium might explain the correlated functional status among segregating V segments, but an unknown experimental factor could not be excluded. A later genetic analysis associated a missense DCLRE1C variant with V-gene and J-gene trimming of TCR beta chains, and an independent cohort replicated the association. Cytomegalovirus status was reported to be diagnosed by the classifier with high specificity and sensitivity in both the original and validation cohorts. According to the authors, the approach could potentially be generalized to other disease states and immunological phenotypes. Roughly uniform sequencing depth across donors was assumed in presence/absence analyses, although this assumption may not hold. Immune exposure information for the cohort was limited to CMV serostatus. Because some donors lacked HLA typing at each locus, the association tests relied only on the typed subset. In an earlier analysis of over 550 of the donors, most TCR beta V segments were observed in productive rearrangements about 87% or about 30% of the time, broadly matching IMGT annotations. A cluster of highly shared sequence variants was judged likely to represent a technical artifact of the sequencing pipeline.

The receptor was isolated from a man aged 18-30 years in good health and CMV-seronegative. The sequenced sample consisted of PBMCs.

The sequenced DNA: TGCGCCAGCAGCATAGACAGCTTCGAGCAGTACTTC. Its coded protein is CASSIDSFEQYF. This sequence uses TRBV5-1 and TRBJ2-5; the D region possibly corresponds to TRBD1 (5 bases align). The end of the DNA is better explained by TRBJ2-7, so the J call may be wrong. The CDR3 goes from the cysteine to the phenylalanine over 12 residues. Only the CDR3 DNA stays, 36 bases, in frame from base 1. The CDR1 and CDR2 encoded by the germline V gene are SGHRS and YFSETQ.